Given below is one T cell receptor beta chain in context. The data were obtained in a study of beta chain features in type 1 diabetes. The CDR3 is 15 amino acids. V was pared by 3 bases and J by 2 bases, with 14 bases between. CDR1 MGHRA and CDR2 YSYEKL come from the germline V gene. The sequenced template was cDNA made from the entire isolated RNA. Some clones are missing from TCRdb's copy, which holds only in-frame ones; the method was immunoSEQ multiplex PCR. This sample has roughly 400,000 clones; about 15% occur once, and the top ten carry 0.035% to 0.045%. The chain couples TRBV4-1 to TRBJ2-7, with a tentative D call TRBD2 (5 bases). This clonotype was sampled from a man in his thirties or forties in good health. Sequencing was done on a sample of naive CD4+ T cells from blood. This chain's CDR3 is CASSQGEVRAYEQYF. CDR3 sequence (DNA): TGCGCCAGCAGCCAGGGAGAGGTGCGGGCCTACGAGCAGTACTTC.